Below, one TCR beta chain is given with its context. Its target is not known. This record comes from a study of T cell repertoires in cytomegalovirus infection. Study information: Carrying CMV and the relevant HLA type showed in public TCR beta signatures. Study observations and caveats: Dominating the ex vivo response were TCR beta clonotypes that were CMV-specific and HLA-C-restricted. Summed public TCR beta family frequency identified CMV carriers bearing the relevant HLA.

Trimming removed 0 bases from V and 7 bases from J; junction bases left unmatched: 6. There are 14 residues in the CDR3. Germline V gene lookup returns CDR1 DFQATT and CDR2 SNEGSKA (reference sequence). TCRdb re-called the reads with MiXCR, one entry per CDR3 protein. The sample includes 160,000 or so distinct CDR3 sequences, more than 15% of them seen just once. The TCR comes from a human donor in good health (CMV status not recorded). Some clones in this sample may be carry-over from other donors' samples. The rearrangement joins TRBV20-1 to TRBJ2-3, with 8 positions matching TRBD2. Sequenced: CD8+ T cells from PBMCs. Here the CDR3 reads CSARDQASGYTQYF. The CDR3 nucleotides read TGCAGTGCTAGAGATCAGGCTAGCGGGTATACGCAGTATTTT.